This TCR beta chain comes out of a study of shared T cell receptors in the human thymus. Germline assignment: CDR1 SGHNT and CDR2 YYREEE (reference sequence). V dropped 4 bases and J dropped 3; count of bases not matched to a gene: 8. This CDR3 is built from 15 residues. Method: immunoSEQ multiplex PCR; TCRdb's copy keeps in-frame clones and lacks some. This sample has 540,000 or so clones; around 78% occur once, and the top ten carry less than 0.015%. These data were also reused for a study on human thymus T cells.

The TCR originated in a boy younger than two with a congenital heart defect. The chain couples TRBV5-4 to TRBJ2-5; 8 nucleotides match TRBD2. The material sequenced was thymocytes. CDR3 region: CASSVDCSGKETQYF. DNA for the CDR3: TGTGCCAGCAGCGTTGACTGTAGCGGGAAAGAGACCCAGTACTTC.